One and the same sample provided the 16 T cell receptor beta chains below, sequenced in a study of shared clonotypes between healthy human individuals. Sequenced by immunoSEQ multiplex PCR; TCRdb stores in-frame clones only, minus some. The sample contains roughly 1,000,000 clones, 75% to 85% of which appear only once. The specimen was memory CD4+ T cells from PBMCs. Subset described: CD45RA-negative fraction. The source of these receptors is a man between 18 and 29 years old in good health. Some clones in this sample may be carry-over from other donors' samples.

The chain has TRBV18 and TRBJ2-2, with 12 bases aligning to TRBD2. V shed 3 bases and J 1 base; nucleotides not matched to a gene: 6. This CDR3 is 18 amino acids long. Germline assignment: CDR1 KGHSH and CDR2 LQKENI. CDR3 amino acids: CASSPSTSGSLNTGELFF. CDR3 coding DNA: TGTGCCAGCTCACCTTCGACTAGCGGGAGTCTGAACACCGGGGAGCTGTTTTTT.

The chain couples TRBV2 to TRBJ2-1; the D gene is possibly TRBD1 (6 bases). The V gene's germline CDR1 is SNHLY and CDR2 FYNNEI. CDR3 size: 15 residues. Trimming removed 4 bases at V and 12 bases at J, with 22 bases between. Written as DNA, the CDR3 is TGTGCCAGCAGTGCGATGACCTCGACAGGTCCGGGGCAGTTCTTC. Its protein is CASSAMTSTGPGQFF.

V and J are TRBV5-6 and TRBJ2-2; D gene uncertain. The V end was cut by 0 bases, the J end by 5 bases, with 11 bases between. CDR1 is SGHDT, CDR2 YYEEEE, per germline. The CDR3 totals 15 residues. The CDR3 loop is CASSLVPGLTGELFF. In DNA form, the CDR3 reads TGTGCCAGCAGCTTGGTGCCAGGCCTAACCGGGGAGCTGTTTTTT. The full variable domain, in which reference TRBV5-6 and TRBJ2-2 provide the parts outside the CDR3, is DAGVTQSPTHLIKTRGQQVTLRCSPKSGHDTVSWYQQALGQGPQFIFQYYEEEERQRGNFPDRFSGHQFPNYSSELNVNALLLGDSALYLCASSLVPGLTGELFFGEGSRLTVL.

Note on this clone: This sample includes further DNA sequences coding for the same CDR3. This chain links TRBV5-1 with TRBJ1-2; D unresolved. The V and J ends lost 0 bases and 4 bases respectively, with 4 bases between them. The CDR3 is 12 residues long. Germline V gene sequence: CDR1 SGHRS, CDR2 YFSETQ. The chain's CDR3 is CASSLAGYGYTF. In nucleotides, the CDR3 is TGCGCCAGCAGCTTGGCTGGCTATGGCTACACCTTC.

The J gene is TRBJ2-3, the V gene TRBV10-1, with 13 bases identical to TRBD2. Trimming took 3 bases from V and 7 from J; bases not matched to a gene: 16. Germline-derived CDR1 and CDR2 are WNHNN and SYGVQD (reference sequence). The length of the CDR3 is 19 residues. CDR3: CASSDTGTSGDLRANTQYF. CDR3 nucleotide sequence: TGCGCCAGCAGTGACACCGGGACTAGCGGGGACCTACGGGCGAATACGCAGTATTTT.

The chain employs TRBV2 and TRBJ1-6, with D perhaps TRBD1 (6 bases). The CDR3 has 14 amino acids. Germline V gene sequence: CDR1 SNHLY, CDR2 FYNNEI. The ends were cut back, 5 bases at V and 6 bases at J, with 11 bases in the middle. The chain's CDR3 is CASSLEGGNSPLHF. The CDR3 DNA is TGTGCCAGCAGTCTCGAAGGGGGTAATTCACCCCTCCACTTT.

CDR3 loop: CATSREVSTEAFF. CDR3 nucleotides: TGTGCCACCAGCAGAGAGGTCAGCACTGAAGCTTTCTTT. The rearrangement uses TRBV15 and TRBJ1-1; the D is unclear. CDR1 and CDR2 (germline): LNHNV, YYDKDF (reference sequence). V was pared by 0 bases and J by 4 bases, with 6 bases between. The CDR3 sequence is 13 residues long.

The chain employs TRBV21-1 and TRBJ1-2; the table's D gene call, TRBD1, was not cross checked with the DNA. TRBV21-1 is an annotated pseudogene. This CDR3 is 12 amino acids long. DNA for the CDR3: TGTGCCAGCAGGTCGGTCACAGGGGATAACACCTTC. This sequence encodes CASRSVTGDNTF.

The rearrangement uses TRBV7-9 and TRBJ1-2, with 8 bases matching TRBD1. The CDR3 contains 15 residues. Germline V lookup: CDR1 SEHNR, CDR2 FQNEAQ (reference sequence). Unmatched junction bases numbered 5, after V lost 5 bases and J lost 0 bases. CDR3 amino acids: CASSPRQGTNYGYTF. The CDR3 DNA sequence: TGTGCCAGCAGCCCCAGACAGGGGACTAACTATGGCTACACCTTC.

The chain combines TRBV11-2 with TRBJ2-1, with 11 bases lining up with TRBD2. With 5 bases clipped from V and 2 bases from J, the junction kept 2 bases outside the gene matches. The germline V gene has CDR1 SGHAT and CDR2 FQNNGV. The CDR3 is 15 amino acids. The CDR3: CASSRGLAAYNEQFF. The CDR3 region has the DNA TGTGCCAGCAGCCGGGGACTAGCGGCCTACAATGAGCAGTTCTTC.

This clone was recorded a few times. The gene calls are TRBV2 and TRBJ2-1; 12 bases agree with TRBD2. V shed 6 bases and J 2 bases; nucleotides not matched to a gene: 5. Germline-derived CDR1 and CDR2 are SNHLY and FYNNEI. This CDR3 has 16 residues. The DNA for the CDR3 is TGTGCCAGCAGCCCTAGCGGGAGGGCCACCTACAATGAGCAGTTCTTC. Translating gives CASSPSGRATYNEQFF.

V is TRBV7-9 and J is TRBJ1-1; D is unresolved. Trimming cost V 6 bases and J 1 base, with 9 bases left between them. CDR1 and CDR2 from the germline V gene are SEHNR and FQNEAQ (reference sequence). This CDR3 has 13 amino acids. The CDR3 sequence is CASSGRGNTEAFF. CDR3 DNA: TGTGCCAGCAGTGGCAGAGGGAACACTGAAGCTTTCTTT.

The chain carries TRBV30 and TRBJ1-2; D is unresolved. The CDR3 has 12 residues. Deletions cut 2 bases from V and 4 bases from J, with 8 bases between. Germline CDR1 is GTSNPN and CDR2 is SVGIG (reference sequence). The CDR3 DNA reads as TGTGCCTGGAGTCCAGGCACCTATGGCTACACCTTC. It encodes CAWSPGTYGYTF.

The chain links TRBV7-9 to TRBJ1-1; D is unclear. Trimming took 1 base from V and 1 from J, leaving 10 bases between them. Germline values: CDR1 SEHNR, CDR2 FQNEAQ (reference sequence). There are 15 residues in the CDR3. CDR3 nucleotides: TGTGCCAGCAGCTTAGGGGAGCATCGGAACACTGAAGCTTTCTTT. Amino acid sequence: CASSLGEHRNTEAFF.

This clone showed up just a few times. Other DNA variants within this sample encode the same CDR3. The chain recombines TRBV4-1 with TRBJ1-5; unclear D gene. Germline assignment: CDR1 MGHRA and CDR2 YSYEKL. The V end was cut by 1 base, the J end by 1 base, with 5 bases between. The CDR3 length is 14 residues. CDR3 region: CASSQVGSNQPQHF. The DNA for the CDR3 is TGCGCCAGCAGCCAAGTAGGGAGCAATCAGCCCCAGCATTTT.

This clone was counted only a few times. This chain joins TRBV5-4 and TRBJ2-7; D might be TRBD2 (6 bases). Germline CDR1 is SGHNT and CDR2 is YYREEE (reference sequence). This CDR3 has 14 amino acids. V was shortened by 4 bases and J by 0 bases, with 11 bases between the two germline ends. CDR3 bases: TGTGCCAGCAGCGTGACGGGAGTCTCCTACGAGCAGTACTTC. As protein: CASSVTGVSYEQYF.